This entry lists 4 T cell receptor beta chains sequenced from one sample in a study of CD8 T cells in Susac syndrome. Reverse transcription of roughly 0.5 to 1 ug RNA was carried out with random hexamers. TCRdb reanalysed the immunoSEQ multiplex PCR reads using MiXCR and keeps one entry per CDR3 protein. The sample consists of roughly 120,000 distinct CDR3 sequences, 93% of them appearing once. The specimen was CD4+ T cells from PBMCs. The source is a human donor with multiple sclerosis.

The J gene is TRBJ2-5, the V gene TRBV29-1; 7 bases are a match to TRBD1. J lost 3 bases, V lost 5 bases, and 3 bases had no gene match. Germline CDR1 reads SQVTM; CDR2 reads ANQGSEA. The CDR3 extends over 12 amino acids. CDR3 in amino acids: CSVRTGEETQYF. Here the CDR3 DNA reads TGCAGCGTTCGAACAGGGGAAGAGACCCAGTACTTC.

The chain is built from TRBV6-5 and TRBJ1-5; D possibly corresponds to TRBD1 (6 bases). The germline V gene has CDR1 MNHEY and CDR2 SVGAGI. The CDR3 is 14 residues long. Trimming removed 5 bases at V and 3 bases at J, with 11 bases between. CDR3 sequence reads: CASSESGVNQPQHF. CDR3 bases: TGTGCCAGCAGTGAGTCAGGGGTCAATCAGCCCCAGCATTTT.

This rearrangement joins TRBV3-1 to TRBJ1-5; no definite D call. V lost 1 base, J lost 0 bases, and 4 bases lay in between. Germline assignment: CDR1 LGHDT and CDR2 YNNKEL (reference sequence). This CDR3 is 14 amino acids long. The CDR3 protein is CASSQVNSNQPQHF. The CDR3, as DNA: TGTGCCAGCAGCCAAGTAAATAGCAATCAGCCCCAGCATTTT.

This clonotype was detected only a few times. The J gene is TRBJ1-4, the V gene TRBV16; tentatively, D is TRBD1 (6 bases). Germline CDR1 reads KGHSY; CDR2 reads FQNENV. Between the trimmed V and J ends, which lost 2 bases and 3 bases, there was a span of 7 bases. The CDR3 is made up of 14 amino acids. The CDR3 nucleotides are TGTGCCAGCAGCCAACGACAGGCTAATGAAAAACTGTTTTTT. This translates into CASSQRQANEKLFF.